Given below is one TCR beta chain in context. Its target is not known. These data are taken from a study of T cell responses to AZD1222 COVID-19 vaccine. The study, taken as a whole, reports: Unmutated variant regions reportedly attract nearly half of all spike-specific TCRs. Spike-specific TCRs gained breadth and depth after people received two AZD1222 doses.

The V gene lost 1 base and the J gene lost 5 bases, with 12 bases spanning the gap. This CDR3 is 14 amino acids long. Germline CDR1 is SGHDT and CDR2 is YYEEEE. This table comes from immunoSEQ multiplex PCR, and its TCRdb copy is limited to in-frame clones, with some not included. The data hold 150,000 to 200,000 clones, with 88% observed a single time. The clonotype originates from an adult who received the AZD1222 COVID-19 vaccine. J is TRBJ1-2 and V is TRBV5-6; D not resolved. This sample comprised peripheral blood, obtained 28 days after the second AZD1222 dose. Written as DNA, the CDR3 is TGTGCCAGCAGCTTGCAAGGCGGTGCTTATGGCTACACCTTC. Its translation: CASSLQGGAYGYTF.